Sequencing of this T cell receptor (beta chain) was carried out in a study of shared clonotypes between healthy human individuals (dated by TCRdb to the early 2020s). Describing the broader study: A couple of women and three men aged 18 to 49 years were included in the cohort. Each donor's leukapheresis produced roughly between roughly 0.85 and 10 billion PBMCs. To estimate repertoire size and how much clonotypes are shared between individuals, the study performed deep sequencing of blood TCR repertoires from roughly five healthy adults. Libraries were prepared and TCR repertoires were sequenced by different laboratories using diverse techniques, in order to increase sequencing depth and limit assay-specific biases.

In regard to this clone: No cognate antigen has been identified for it. No per-base quality is available; no much larger clone lies one base away.

Results and caveats for the whole study, not just this receptor: Based on pairwise subsampling, the degree of clonotype sharing among donors was expected to be affected by sequencing depth. Sampling was restricted to blood, and TCR repertoires in tissues likely differ from the TCR repertoires found in blood. Because the study included a small number of donors, the genetic and exposure-history diversity represented was limited.

V drops 4 bases and J drops 6 bases, leaving 10 bases in between. CDR1 SGHVS and CDR2 FQNEAQ are derived from the germline V gene. The CDR3, cysteine through phenylalanine, is 13 amino acids long. Of the read, only the CDR3 DNA is kept; its 39 bases are in frame from base 1. TCR CDR3 regions were amplified from genomic DNA by multiplex PCR using the deep immunoSEQ assay. Genomic DNA extracted from each cell subset was distributed evenly over all wells of several immunoSEQ 96-well plates, and each plate served as one replicate. For unsorted PBMC, approximately 0.3 ug of genomic DNA, equivalent to approximately 28,000 T cell genomes, went into each replicate PCR. Unsorted PBMC genomic DNA was sequenced across ten immunoSEQ deep assay plates. Purified libraries were measured with a Qubit 3.0 fluorometer, size-checked on a Bioanalyzer 2100, and measured again with the KAPA Library Quantification kit. Every immunoSEQ 96-well plate was sequenced on a separate single-read 150-cycle Illumina NextSeq 550 flow cell. As for the original processing: Because only junctional sequences without quality scores were contained in the immunoSEQ output, filtering matching that applied to full-length reads could not be performed. Sequences were annotated with PyIR, a Python wrapper for IgBLAST v1.9, using IMGT germline references to assign V/J genes and CDR3. Reads were removed for weak V/J assignments (E-value above 1e-6), missing CDR3, stop codons, out-of-frame junctions, or ambiguous translated residues. V3J clonotypes were defined by identical inferred V gene, J gene, and CDR3 amino acid sequence. The percentage overlap between two repertoires was calculated by dividing the number of shared unique clonotypes by the size of the smaller repertoire. Richness of each repertoire was evaluated using RTK rarefaction, the Chao1 estimator, and Recon v2.1 estimates of unobserved clonotypes. TCRdb obtained this table from immuneACCESS and retained in-frame rearrangements with V and J assigned. These tables miss some clones; where compared with another copy, unresolved V genes account for less than half of the shortfall, and the remainder is unexplained. Clonal size and the V and J genes are those of that table, whereas D and trimming came from the DNA. Counted in this sample were 450,000 to 500,000 clones; 81% of them appeared once. Clones ranked in the top ten supply roughly 13% of the sample.

Donors were healthy HIV-negative adults with no recently reported acute infections or vaccinations. All donors were Caucasian adults living in Nashville, Tennessee, USA. For unsorted samples, approximately 89 million PBMCs were counted, and genomic DNA was extracted using the QIAamp DNA Blood Mini kit. Blood was collected by leukapheresis, and PBMCs were isolated by Ficoll-Histopaque density gradient centrifugation and then cryopreserved in liquid nitrogen vapor phase. This sequence was found in a woman between 40 and 55 years old in good health. Some clones in this sample may be carry-over from other donors' samples. The chain is made from TRBV7-8 and TRBJ1-5; the D gene identity is not certain. Sample: PBMCs. The nucleotides are TGTGCCAGCAGCTACAATGCGTTTCAGCCCCAGCATTTT. Translated, it gives CASSYNAFQPQHF. With the rest looked up from the reference TRBV7-8 and TRBJ1-5 genes rather than sequenced, the full variable domain is GAGVSQSPRYKVAKRGQDVALRCDPISGHVSLFWYQQALGQGPEFLTYFQNEAQLDKSGLPSDRFFAERPEGSVSTLKIQRTQQEDSAVYLCASSYNAFQPQHFGDGTRLSIL.